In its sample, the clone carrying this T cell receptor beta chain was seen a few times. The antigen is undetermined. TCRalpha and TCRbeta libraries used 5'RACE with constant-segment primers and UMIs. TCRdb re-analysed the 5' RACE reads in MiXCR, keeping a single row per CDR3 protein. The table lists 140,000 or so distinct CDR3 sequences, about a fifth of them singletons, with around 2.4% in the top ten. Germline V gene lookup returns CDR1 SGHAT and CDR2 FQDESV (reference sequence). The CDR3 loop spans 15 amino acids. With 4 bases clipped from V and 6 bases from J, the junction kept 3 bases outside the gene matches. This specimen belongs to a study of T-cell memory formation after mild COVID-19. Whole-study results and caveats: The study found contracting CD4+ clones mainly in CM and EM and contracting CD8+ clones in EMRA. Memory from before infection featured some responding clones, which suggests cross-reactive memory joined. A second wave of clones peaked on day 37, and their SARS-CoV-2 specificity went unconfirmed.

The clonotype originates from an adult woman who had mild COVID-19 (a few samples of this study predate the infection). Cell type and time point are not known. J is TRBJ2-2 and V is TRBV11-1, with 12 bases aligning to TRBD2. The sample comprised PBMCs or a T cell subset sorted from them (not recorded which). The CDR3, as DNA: TGTGCCAGCAGCTCTCTAGCGGGGGGGCCCGGGGAGCTGTTTTTT. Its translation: CASSSLAGGPGELFF.